This T cell receptor (beta chain) was profiled in a study of Ad26.COV2.S vaccination and SARS-CoV-2 variants. Looking at the study overall: The donor participated in the COV1001 trial, in its Ad26.COV2.S arm.

This table comes from immunoSEQ multiplex PCR, and its TCRdb copy is limited to in-frame clones, with some not included. The table has about 680,000 clones, 89% seen once. Stated treatment: about 20 received Ad26.COV2.S at low or high dose, single or two shots; about five received placebo; per-sample allocation not given. Day 63 following the first vaccine or placebo injection was when the samples were taken. Adults aged 18-55 years in Boston included the donor. With respect to this clone: Its antigen is not known.

Looked up from germline, CDR1 is LNHDA and CDR2 is SQIVND (reference sequence). This CDR3 has 12 amino acids. V lost 9 bases, J lost 4 bases, and 1 base stayed unmatched. Findings of the study overall: Breadth, reportedly substantial, characterized the spike-specific CD8+ and CD4+ T cell responses after vaccination.

Sequenced here: peripheral blood, sampled in a trial of Ad26.COV2.S vaccine versus placebo. The chain carries TRBV19 and TRBJ1-4; 8 bases are shared with TRBD1. The sequence derives from a person aged 18-60 years who received the Ad26.COV2.S COVID-19 vaccine or a placebo. This CDR3 reads CARGQDNEKLFF. Written as DNA, the CDR3 is TGTGCCAGGGGACAGGATAATGAAAAACTGTTTTTT.